This T cell receptor beta chain was recorded in a study of blood T cell repertoires in COVID-19. Overall study context: Sites in the United States, Italy and Spain provided acute and convalescent COVID-19 samples. PBMCs, B-cell-depleted T cells, or T cells provided the cDNA or gDNA that made up the material.

V was trimmed by 6 bases and J by 7 bases, leaving 15 bases between them. The CDR3 spans 13 residues. Germline CDR1 reads MDHEN; CDR2 reads SYDVKM. Source study methods: It was from reference gene primer amplification that nucleated cell counts were estimated. Profiling relied on immunoSEQ multiplex PCR, and the TCRdb table lists in-frame clones only, not all of them. V, J and clone size were drawn from that table, and D and trimming were deduced from the DNA. The data hold 60,000 to 85,000 clones, with 80% observed a single time. V gene TRBV28 combines with J gene TRBJ1-2, with D unresolved. The sequence came from a man aged 65 to 79 who had recovered from COVID-19. Sample: peripheral blood. CDR3: CASSLAPISGYTF. As DNA, the CDR3 is TGTGCCAGCAGCCTAGCCCCCATTAGTGGCTACACCTTC.